The sequence of this T cell receptor (beta chain) was determined in a study of blood T cell repertoires in COVID-19. Background on the study: COVID-19 samples from acute and convalescent phases originated in the United States, Italy and Spain. T cells, B-cell-depleted T cells, or PBMCs supplied cDNA or gDNA.

In the original workflow: Estimated nucleated cell counts came from reference gene primer amplification. Generated by immunoSEQ multiplex PCR, the TCRdb table keeps only in-frame clones and is missing some. V, J and clone size are taken as reported in that table, and D and trimming were inferred from the DNA itself. Of 140,000 to 150,000 clones listed, 80% are singletons. The CDR3 has 15 residues. From germline, CDR1 is MNHEY and CDR2 SMNVEV (reference sequence). Trimming cost V 4 bases and J 4 bases; bases outside gene matches: 8. The count of this clone is one. Input material: peripheral blood. The TCR comes from a man in his 70s who had recovered from COVID-19. V and J are TRBV27 and TRBJ1-2, with 8 bases matching TRBD1. The CDR3 sequence is CASSSRDRPLYGYTF. In DNA form, the CDR3 reads TGTGCCAGCAGTTCACGGGACAGGCCGCTCTATGGCTACACCTTC.